These 24 T cell receptor beta chains originate from one sample sequenced in a study of blood T cells in healthy people across ages. A second PCR, run for about 7 to 11 cycles, used a sample-barcoded 5' primer plus a J-beta primer mix. TCRdb processed the 5' RACE reads anew with MiXCR; each CDR3 protein has one entry. The table shows 600,000 to 850,000 distinct CDR3 sequences, with roughly 45% occurring only once. Sample: blood. The receptors originated from an older woman in good health.

The CDR3 bases are TGCAGTGCTAGAGGGATAGGGGACTCAAAAAGTAACAATGAGCAGTTCTTC. Amino acids: CSARGIGDSKSNNEQFF. The gene calls are TRBV20-1 and TRBJ2-1; the D gene is possibly TRBD2 (6 bases). The CDR3 is 17 amino acids. Trimming shortened V by 1 base and J by 5 bases, and 21 bases separated the two germline ends. Germline V lookup: CDR1 DFQATT, CDR2 SNEGSKA (reference sequence).

In its sample, this clonotype was seen many times. The chain is built from TRBV7-2 and TRBJ2-5; 9 nucleotides match TRBD2. Germline V gene sequence: CDR1 SGHTA, CDR2 FQGNSA. The V gene end was trimmed by 4 bases and the J gene end by 5 bases; junction bases not matched to a gene: 11. The CDR3 loop spans 16 amino acids. The CDR3: CASSSPGLAASETQYF. The CDR3 coding sequence is TGTGCCAGCAGCTCCCCGGGACTAGCTGCGTCGGAGACCCAGTACTTC.

The V and J genes are TRBV6-2 or TRBV6-3 and TRBJ2-5; 12 nucleotides align to TRBD2. Germline V lookup: CDR1 MNHEY, CDR2 SVGEGT. The CDR3 is 17 residues long. The V segment lost 7 bases and the J segment 0 bases; nucleotides outside the gene matches: 9. The DNA of the CDR3 is TGTGCCAGCACTCTACGCCGGACTAGCGGGGACCAAGAGACCCAGTACTTC. This gives the protein CASTLRRTSGDQETQYF.

This clonotype has just a few counts. The chain has TRBV7-2 and TRBJ2-5; D is possibly TRBD1 or TRBD2 (5 bases each). This CDR3 is 16 amino acids long. CDR1 and CDR2 from the germline V gene are SGHTA and FQGNSA. V dropped 2 bases and J dropped 5 bases, with 18 bases sitting between them. The CDR3 DNA follows: TGTGCCAGCAGCTTACAAGGCGTTGGGGGTTCGGAGACCCAGTACTTC. Protein: CASSLQGVGGSETQYF.

The rearrangement joins TRBV25-1 to TRBJ2-7; no reliable D call. This CDR3 has 12 residues. Trimming stripped 3 bases from V and 7 bases from J, with 10 bases between. From germline, CDR1 is MGHDK and CDR2 SYGVNS. CDR3 sequence reads: CASSDRAWEQYF. The CDR3 DNA follows: TGTGCCAGCAGTGATAGGGCGTGGGAGCAGTACTTC.

This rearrangement joins TRBV3-1 to TRBJ2-1, with 8 bases lining up with TRBD2. The CDR3 totals 14 residues. The J segment lost 10 bases and the V segment lost 3 bases, leaving 8 bases of the junction unmatched. Germline V lookup: CDR1 LGHDT, CDR2 YNNKEL (reference sequence). The DNA for the CDR3 is TGTGCCAGCAGCCATCTACCAGCGGGGGAGGAGCAGTTCTTC. Protein: CASSHLPAGEEQFF.

V usage is TRBV12-3 or TRBV12-4 and J usage is TRBJ2-7; 9 bases match TRBD2. V shed 6 bases, J shed 0 bases, and the junction held 3 bases outside the gene matches. CDR3 size: 14 residues. CDR3: CASRYSGSSYEQYF. The CDR3, as DNA: TGTGCCAGCAGATATAGCGGGAGCTCCTACGAGCAGTACTTC.

This clonotype has a handful of counts. The chain couples TRBV6-2 or TRBV6-3 to TRBJ2-7; D might be TRBD1 (5 bases). The germline V and J ends were trimmed by 0 bases and 3 bases, with 12 bases remaining between them. CDR3 size: 15 residues. Per the germline V gene, CDR1 is MNHEY and CDR2 is SVGEGT. CDR3 bases: TGTGCCAGCAGTTACTCCCAGGGTTCCCTCTACGAGCAGTACTTC. Translation: CASSYSQGSLYEQYF.

This clonotype has just a few counts. This chain uses TRBV3-1 with TRBJ2-1; perhaps D is TRBD1 or TRBD2 (6 bases each). The V and J ends lost 4 bases and 5 bases respectively, with 21 bases between them. Germline CDR1 is LGHDT and CDR2 is YNNKEL (reference sequence). The CDR3 totals 17 residues. CDR3 nucleotide sequence: TGTGCCAGCAGCCCCCGTCGGGGGCTCCGTTTGGACAATGAGCAGTTCTTC. Amino acids: CASSPRRGLRLDNEQFF.

The chain employs TRBV7-2 and TRBJ1-6, with D perhaps TRBD1 (5 bases). Germline values: CDR1 SGHTA, CDR2 FQGNSA. Trimming removed 2 bases at V and 5 bases at J, with 13 bases between. This CDR3 has 16 residues. The CDR3 DNA follows: TGTGCCAGCAGCTTAAACCCCCGACAGCATAATTCACCCCTCCACTTT. Amino acid sequence: CASSLNPRQHNSPLHF.

With respect to this clonotype: A read error may produce the germline difference seen at one junction end. The chain employs TRBV29-1 and TRBJ2-2; 7 nucleotides line up with TRBD1. This CDR3 has 14 residues. Per germline, CDR1 SQVTM and CDR2 ANQGSEA. CDR3 loop: CSVSPGQRTGEPFF. CDR3 sequence (DNA): TGCAGCGTCTCCCCGGGACAGAGGACCGGGGAGCCGTTTTTT.

This chain uses TRBV4-2 with TRBJ1-4; a weak D match, TRBD1 (5 bases). Trimming removed 0 bases at V and 5 bases at J, with 10 bases between. CDR3 length: 15 residues. CDR1 LGHNA and CDR2 YNFKEQ come from the germline V gene. The chain's CDR3 is CASSQEGPGNEKLFF. CDR3 in DNA: TGTGCCAGCAGCCAAGAGGGACCGGGAAATGAAAAACTGTTTTTT.

This clonotype was counted only a few times. The chain uses TRBV6-5 and TRBJ1-1, with TRBD1 matching over 8 bases. Germline V gives CDR1 MNHEY, CDR2 SVGAGI. The ends lost 6 bases at V and 6 bases at J; junction bases unmatched: 15. CDR3 size: 16 residues. CDR3: CASRRDTTGVYAEAFF. The CDR3, as DNA: TGTGCCAGCAGGAGAGATACGACAGGGGTCTATGCTGAAGCTTTCTTT.

This clonotype was observed a handful of times. The CDR3 sequence is CASSLKRISPYEQYF. The CDR3 DNA reads as TGTGCCAGCAGCTTAAAACGAATTAGCCCTTACGAGCAGTACTTC. J is TRBJ2-7 and V is TRBV5-6; unclear D gene. The V end lost 2 bases, the J end lost 4 bases, and 16 bases lay between the germline ends. This CDR3 comprises 15 residues. Germline-derived CDR1 and CDR2 are SGHDT and YYEEEE.

V and J are TRBV4-3 and TRBJ2-5; D call uncertain. V lost 0 bases to trimming and J lost 11 bases, with 19 bases between them. There are 15 residues in the CDR3. CDR1 is LGHNA, CDR2 YSLEER, per germline. The CDR3 is CASSQEPIGYNEQYF. The CDR3 DNA reads as TGCGCCAGCAGCCAAGAGCCGATTGGCTACAATGAGCAGTACTTC.

This chain connects TRBV20-1 to TRBJ2-3; 9 bases are a match to TRBD2. Germline V gene sequence: CDR1 DFQATT, CDR2 SNEGSKA (reference sequence). The CDR3 spans 16 residues. The V and J ends lost 3 bases and 3 bases, in that order; junction bases with no gene match: 10. CDR3: CSASPGAGGPTDTQYF. The DNA of the CDR3 is TGCAGTGCTAGCCCCGGCGCGGGAGGGCCAACAGATACGCAGTATTTT.

This chain links TRBV4-2 with TRBJ2-3; the match to TRBD2 covers 10 bases. This CDR3 region has 16 residues. J lost 1 base, V lost 3 bases, and 4 bases had no gene match. CDR1 is LGHNA and CDR2 is YNFKEQ in the germline V gene. The CDR3 is CASSQSGTSGTDTQYF. CDR3 in DNA: TGTGCCAGCAGCCAGTCCGGGACTAGCGGCACAGATACGCAGTATTTT.

The sample holds many counts of this clonotype. The CDR3 nucleotides read TGTGCCAGCAGCCCCGGATACAGGGGGAGTGTGCAATTTTCACCCCTCCACTTT. Amino acid sequence: CASSPGYRGSVQFSPLHF. The chain links TRBV14 to TRBJ1-6, with 8 bases identical to TRBD1. CDR3 length equals 18 residues. Trimming cost V 4 bases and J 9 bases; bases outside gene matches: 17. CDR1 and CDR2 (germline): SGHDN, FVKESK. The full variable domain, rest sourced from reference TRBV14 and TRBJ1-6, is EAGVTQFPSHSVIEKGQTVTLRCDPISGHDNLYWYRRVMGKEIKFLLHFVKESKQDESGMPNNRFLAERTGGTYSTLKVQPAELEDSGVYFCASSPGYRGSVQFSPLHFGNGTRLTVT.

The table lists this clonotype with a few counts. The chain has TRBV4-3 and TRBJ2-6, with 7 bases aligning to TRBD2. Trimming took 0 bases from V and 1 from J; bases not matched to a gene: 3. The CDR3 length is 17 residues. The germline CDR1 and CDR2 sequences are LGHNA and YSLEER. CDR3 nucleotide sequence: TGCGCCAGCAGCCAAGAAGCGGGATTATCTGGGGCCAACGTCCTGACTTTC. Amino acid sequence: CASSQEAGLSGANVLTF.

This clonotype was counted only a few times. At one end the junction does not follow the germline gene, possibly because of a read error. The genes are TRBV7-9 and TRBJ2-5; TRBD2 might be the D (6 bases). Germline V gene lookup returns CDR1 SEHNR and CDR2 FQNEAQ (reference sequence). This CDR3 is built from 16 residues. The CDR3 DNA follows: TGTGCCAGCAGCCAAACCGGGACTGCCGAACAAGAGATCCAGTACTTC. Amino acid sequence: CASSQTGTAEQEIQYF.

A few counts support this clonotype. This chain connects TRBV20-1 to TRBJ1-5; a possible D gene is TRBD1 (5 bases). Germline CDR1 is DFQATT and CDR2 is SNEGSKA (reference sequence). This CDR3 comprises 13 residues. V lost 6 bases to trimming and J lost 1 base, with 10 bases between them. CDR3 sequence reads: CSAERDSNQPQHF. The CDR3 bases are TGCAGTGCCGAGAGGGACAGCAATCAGCCCCAGCATTTT.

This clonotype showed up just a few times. The rearrangement joins TRBV20-1 to TRBJ2-1; TRBD2 matches at 9 bases. Trimming at V came to 2 bases and at J to 4 bases, leaving 6 bases not matched to a gene. CDR1 and CDR2 from the germline V gene are DFQATT and SNEGSKA (reference sequence). This CDR3 has 15 amino acids. CDR3 nucleotide sequence: TGCAGTGCTAGACTTAGCGGGAGCCAGTACAATGAGCAGTTCTTC. Amino acids: CSARLSGSQYNEQFF.

Only a few counts were recorded for this clonotype. The rearrangement joins TRBV7-9 to TRBJ1-6; D remains unclear. This CDR3 is built from 13 residues. Germline CDR1 SEHNR, CDR2 FQNEAQ (reference sequence). Trimming took off 1 base at V and 5 bases at J, with 3 bases between the two ends. The CDR3 bases are TGTGCCAGCAGCTTAGTTGATAATTCACCCCTCCACTTT. Translation: CASSLVDNSPLHF. The whole variable domain, remainder taken from reference TRBV7-9 and TRBJ1-6, is DTGVSQNPRHKITKRGQNVTFRCDPISEHNRLYWYRQTLGQGPEFLTYFQNEAQLEKSRLLSDRFSAERPKGSFSTLEIQRTEQGDSAMYLCASSLVDNSPLHFGNGTRLTVT.

This clonotype has more than one count but fewer than ten. The chain couples TRBV6-2 or TRBV6-3 to TRBJ1-6; a weak D match, TRBD1 (6 bases). V was pared by 1 base and J by 13 bases, with 11 bases between. Germline assignment: CDR1 MNHEY and CDR2 SVGEGT. The CDR3 sequence is 13 residues long. The DNA for the CDR3 is TGTGCCAGCAGTTACTTACAGGGATCTCCCCTCCACTTT. This codes for CASSYLQGSPLHF.